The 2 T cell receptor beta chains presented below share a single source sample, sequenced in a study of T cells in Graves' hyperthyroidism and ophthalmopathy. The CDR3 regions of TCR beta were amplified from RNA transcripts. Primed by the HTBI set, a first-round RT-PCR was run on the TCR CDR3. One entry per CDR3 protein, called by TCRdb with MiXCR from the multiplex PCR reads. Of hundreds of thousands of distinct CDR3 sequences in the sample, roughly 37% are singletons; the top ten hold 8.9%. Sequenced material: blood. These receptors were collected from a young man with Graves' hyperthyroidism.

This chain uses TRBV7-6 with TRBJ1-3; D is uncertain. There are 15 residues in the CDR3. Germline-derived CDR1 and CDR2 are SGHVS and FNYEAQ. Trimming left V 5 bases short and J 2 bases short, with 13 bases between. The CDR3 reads CASSHSGGTGNTIYF. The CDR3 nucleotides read TGTGCCAGCAGCCACTCTGGAGGGACTGGAAACACCATATATTTT.

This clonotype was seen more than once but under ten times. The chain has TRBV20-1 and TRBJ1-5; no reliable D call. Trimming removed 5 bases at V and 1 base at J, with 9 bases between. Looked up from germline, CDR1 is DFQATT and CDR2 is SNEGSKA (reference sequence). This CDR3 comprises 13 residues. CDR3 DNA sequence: TGCAGTGCTGCCCAATCGAGCAATCAGCCCCAGCATTTT. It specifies CSAAQSSNQPQHF.